The rows below give T cell receptor beta chains drawn from one sample of a study of control samples from healthy donors and cancer patients. Clones were read by immunoSEQ multiplex PCR, and TCRdb kept only the in-frame ones, dropping some. This table holds roughly 130,000 clones, 88% found once. The sample consisted of blood. The receptors originated from a woman aged 25 to 39 in good health. Both conserved end residues are part of each CDR3. D genes are given only for firm matches. Some rows mark clone size as missing; the rest say once, few, many or name a class of expanded clone.

>TRBD2|NA|TRBV9|14|TRBJ2-1
TGTGCCAGCAGCGCCGCTAGCGGTTACAATGAGCAGTTCTTC
CASSAASGYNEQFF
>NA|NA|TRBV19|17|TRBJ2-4
TGTGCCAGTAGTATCGCGGGGGCGAAAGGGTTTAAAAACATTCCGTACTTC
CASSIAGAKGFKNIPYF
>TRBD1|NA|TRBV6-5|15|TRBJ2-7
TGTGCCAGCAGCGATCCGGGACAGGGGGCCTACGAGCAGTACTTC
CASSDPGQGAYEQYF
>NA|NA|TRBV4-1|14|TRBJ1-5
TGCGCCAGCAGGCCGACCGGGTTCGGACAGCCCCAGCATTTT
CASRPTGFGQPQHF
>TRBD1|NA|TRBV3-1/TRBV3-2|15|TRBJ1-5
TGTGCCAGCAGCTTACAGGGGTATAGCAATCAGCCCCAGCATTTT
CASSLQGYSNQPQHF
>NA|NA|TRBV29-1|14|TRBJ1-2
TGCAGCGTGGAGGACAGCGGCCTCACCTATGGCTACACCTTC
CSVEDSGLTYGYTF
>NA|NA|TRBV18|15|TRBJ2-7
TGTGCCAGCTCACCAGGGGCAGGGGTGTCCTACGAGCAGTACTTC
CASSPGAGVSYEQYF
>TRBD1|NA|TRBV18|17|TRBJ1-3
TGTGCCAGCTCACCAACGCCTATGACAGGGTCCGGAAACACCATATATTTT
CASSPTPMTGSGNTIYF
>NA|few|TRBV28|14|TRBJ1-4
TGTGCCAGCAGTTTAGCCGGGGGTTTCGGAAAACTGTTTTTT
CASSLAGGFGKLFF
>NA|NA|TRBV9|10|TRBJ1-2
TGTGCCAGCAGCCCATACATGGCCACCTTC
CASSPYMATF
>NA|NA|TRBV5-1|12|TRBJ1-2
TGCGCCAGCAGCTCGGAGGGATATGGCTACACCTTC
CASSSEGYGYTF
>NA|NA|TRBV20-1|10|TRBJ1-2
TGCAGTGCTAGAGTAGGCGGCTACACCTTC
CSARVGGYTF
>NA|NA|TRBV5-1|13|TRBJ2-1
TGCGCCAGCAGCTTATCAGCTTACAATGAGCAGTTCTTC
CASSLSAYNEQFF
>NA|NA|TRBV30|14|TRBJ1-5
TGTGCCTGGAGCTCACGGATAAGCAATCAGCCCCAGCATTTT
CAWSSRISNQPQHF
>TRBD2|NA|TRBV5-4|15|TRBJ2-1
TGTGCCAGCAGCTTGGGACTAGCGGCCTACAATGAGCAGTTCTTC
CASSLGLAAYNEQFF
>NA|NA|TRBV7-9|14|TRBJ1-1
TGTGCCAGCAGCCCCCGGACGGTGAACACTGAAGCTTTCTTT
CASSPRTVNTEAFF
>NA|NA|TRBV3-1/TRBV3-2|11|TRBJ2-1
TGTGCCAGCAGCCAATACCGTGAGCAGTTCTTC
CASSQYREQFF
>NA|NA|TRBV5-1|14|TRBJ1-1
TGCGCCAGCAGCTTGTTAGAGGCGATAATCTCAGCTTTCTTT
CASSLLEAIISAFF